This T cell receptor (beta chain) was recovered during a study of blood T cell repertoires in COVID-19. For the study at large: Researchers got acute and convalescent COVID-19 samples from the United States, Italy and Spain.

Per the study methods: Estimated nucleated cell counts came from reference gene primer amplification. TCRdb keeps only in-frame clones here, not all; method: immunoSEQ multiplex PCR. That table furnishes V, J and clone size, whereas the DNA furnished D and trimming. The repertoire holds fewer than 300,000 clones, with roughly nine tenths as singletons. V was pared by 3 bases and J by 0 bases, with 9 bases between. The CDR3 is 14 amino acids. Germline lookup yields CDR1 SGHRS and CDR2 YFSETQ. Seattle researchers signed up patients amid active infection and tracked them longitudinally. Sequencing used peripheral blood. V is TRBV5-1 and J is TRBJ1-1; D is ambiguous. The receptor was isolated from a woman in her 30s with COVID-19, enrolled during active disease. The CDR3, as DNA: TGCGCCAGCAGCTCCGGGTCGATGAACACTGAAGCTTTCTTT. This encodes CASSSGSMNTEAFF.